These 5 T cell receptor beta chains were all obtained from the same sample, sequenced in a study of cytomegalovirus exposure and HLA in healthy donors. PCR was performed using 60 Vbeta and 13 Jbeta primers. The protocol was immunoSEQ multiplex PCR, while the TCRdb copy is restricted to in-frame clones and leaves out a portion. The sample has 200,000 or so clones; under 90% are singletons. Sequences were obtained from PBMCs. Source of these receptors: a boy aged 2 to 9 in good health and CMV-seronegative.

This clone has a single count. The rearrangement uses TRBV4-3 and TRBJ1-5; no clear D gene. Germline V gives CDR1 LGHNA, CDR2 YSLEER. This CDR3 is 14 amino acids long. Trimming removed 0 bases at V and 1 base at J, with 4 bases between. As DNA, the CDR3 is TGCGCCAGCAGCCAAGATTCGAGCAATCAGCCCCAGCATTTT. Translating it yields CASSQDSSNQPQHF.

V is TRBV2 and J is TRBJ1-4; D unresolved. This CDR3 spans 13 amino acids. CDR1 and CDR2 (germline): SNHLY, FYNNEI. V dropped 10 bases and J dropped 8 bases, with 17 bases sitting between them. The chain's CDR3 is CAITWEGREKLFF. CDR3 nucleotide sequence: TGTGCCATCACCTGGGAGGGTCGCGAAAAACTGTTTTTT.

The chain employs TRBV7-3 and TRBJ1-1; a weak D match, TRBD1 (5 bases). V lost 0 bases and J 3 bases, leaving 8 bases between the germline ends. There are 14 residues in the CDR3. The germline V gene encodes CDR1 SGHTA and CDR2 FQGTGA. CDR3 bases: TGTGCCAGCAGCTTAACGGGGGGGGACACTGAAGCTTTCTTT. Encoded protein: CASSLTGGDTEAFF. Looking up the rest from reference TRBV7-3 and TRBJ1-1 gives the full variable domain: GAGVSQTPSNKVTEKGKYVELRCDPISGHTALYWYRQSLGQGPEFLIYFQGTGAADDSGLPNDRFFAVRPEGSVSTLKIQRTERGDSAVYLCASSLTGGDTEAFFGQGTRLTVV.

The J gene is TRBJ2-1, the V gene TRBV5-5, with 9 bases matching TRBD2. The ends lost 0 bases at V and 4 bases at J; junction bases unmatched: 2. The CDR3 runs 15 residues. CDR1 and CDR2 (germline): SGHKS, YYEKEE (reference sequence). The chain's CDR3 is CASSLGGGVYNEQFF. As DNA, the CDR3 is TGTGCCAGCAGCTTGGGCGGGGGGGTTTACAATGAGCAGTTCTTC.

The gene calls are TRBV5-1 and TRBJ2-7; 7 bases agree with TRBD1. Looked up from germline, CDR1 is SGHRS and CDR2 is YFSETQ. V lost 3 bases, J lost 4 bases, and 19 bases stayed unmatched. The CDR3 has 18 amino acids. The CDR3 sequence: CASSWSPGQSALLYEQYF. The CDR3 coding sequence is TGCGCCAGCAGCTGGTCACCGGGACAGTCTGCTCTCCTATACGAGCAGTACTTC. Combining the CDR3 with reference TRBV5-1 and TRBJ2-7 gives the whole variable domain KAGVTQTPRYLIKTRGQQVTLSCSPISGHRSVSWYQQTPGQGLQFLFEYFSETQRNKGNFPGRFSGRQFSNSRSEMNVSTLELGDSALYLCASSWSPGQSALLYEQYFGPGTRLTVT.